This T cell receptor beta chain appears in the sequencing data of a study of T cell responses to AZD1222 COVID-19 vaccine. Germline assignment: CDR1 MDHEN and CDR2 SYDVKM. After removal of 3 bases from V and 8 bases from J, the junction contained 7 bases not matched to a gene. The CDR3 spans 14 residues. Profiled with immunoSEQ multiplex PCR; TCRdb holds only in-frame clones, not every one. Of some 130,000 clones listed, about 92% are singletons. The source is an adult in good health. This specimen consisted of peripheral blood, obtained on day 0 of AZD1222 vaccination. The rearrangement links TRBV28 to TRBJ2-4; 7 nucleotides agree with TRBD1. CDR3 in amino acids: CASSFPTTGDIQYF. CDR3 bases: TGTGCCAGCAGTTTTCCAACTACAGGGGACATTCAGTACTTC.